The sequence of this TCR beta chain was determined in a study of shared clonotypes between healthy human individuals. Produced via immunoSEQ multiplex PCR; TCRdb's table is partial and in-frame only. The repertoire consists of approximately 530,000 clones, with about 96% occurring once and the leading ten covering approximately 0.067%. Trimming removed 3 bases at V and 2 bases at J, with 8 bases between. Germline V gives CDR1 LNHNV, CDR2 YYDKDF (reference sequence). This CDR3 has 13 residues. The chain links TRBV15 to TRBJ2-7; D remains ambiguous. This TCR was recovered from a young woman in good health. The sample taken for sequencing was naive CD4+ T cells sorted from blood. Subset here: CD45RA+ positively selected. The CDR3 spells CATSRQAAYEQYF. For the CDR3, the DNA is TGTGCCACCAGCAGGCAAGCTGCCTACGAGCAGTACTTC.